One T cell receptor (beta chain) is described in this entry. Compared with germline, one end of the junction differs, possibly owing to a read error. This PCR relied on a set of 60 Vbeta primers and 13 Jbeta primers. Clones were read by immunoSEQ multiplex PCR, and TCRdb kept only the in-frame ones, dropping some. The table includes 100,000 or so clones, roughly 72% detected once. This CDR3 spans 14 amino acids. CDR1 is SEHNR and CDR2 is FQNEAQ in the germline V gene (reference sequence). These data belong to a study of cytomegalovirus exposure and HLA in healthy donors. The sequencing input was PBMCs. The receptor comes from a man aged 25-45 years in good health and CMV-seropositive. V usage is TRBV7-9 and J usage is TRBJ2-7; D possibly corresponds to TRBD2 (5 bases). The DNA of the CDR3 is TGTTCCAGCAGCTTAGTCGAGGGTAACTACGAGCAGTACTTC. It specifies CSSSLVEGNYEQYF.